Presented here are 20 T cell receptor beta chains from one specimen sequenced in a study of cytomegalovirus exposure and HLA in healthy donors. PCR primers comprised 60 Vbeta and 13 Jbeta primers. Sequenced by immunoSEQ multiplex PCR; TCRdb stores in-frame clones only, minus some. The table has about 110,000 clones, approximately 70% seen once. The sequencing input was PBMCs. The source of these receptors is a man aged 25-45 years in good health and CMV-seropositive.

The V gene is TRBV29-1, the J gene TRBJ1-2; TRBD1 matches at 7 bases. The CDR3 runs to 15 residues. After removal of 6 bases from V and 6 bases from J, the junction contained 16 bases not matched to a gene. CDR1 is SQVTM and CDR2 is ANQGSEA in the germline V gene. CDR3 residues: CSVRTGTASSDGYTF. CDR3 sequence (DNA): TGCAGCGTCAGAACCGGGACAGCATCGTCGGATGGCTACACCTTC.

The chain joins TRBV6-5 to TRBJ1-2; no definite D call. CDR1 is MNHEY and CDR2 is SVGAGI in the germline V gene. The CDR3 is made up of 14 amino acids. V was shortened by 5 bases and J by 2 bases, with 12 bases between the two germline ends. The CDR3: CASSEIAGNYGYTF. The CDR3 coding sequence is TGTGCCAGCAGTGAAATTGCGGGGAACTATGGCTACACCTTC.

The chain combines TRBV9 with TRBJ1-1; the D gene is possibly TRBD1 (5 bases). The V end was cut by 0 bases, the J end by 6 bases, with 6 bases between. From germline, CDR1 is SGDLS and CDR2 YYNGEE. This CDR3 is built from 12 residues. The CDR3 is CASSVGGAEAFF. In DNA form, the CDR3 reads TGTGCCAGCAGCGTAGGGGGGGCTGAAGCTTTCTTT.

The chain recombines TRBV5-6 with TRBJ1-1; 8 bases are a match to TRBD1. The CDR3 length is 14 residues. The germline gives CDR1 SGHDT, CDR2 YYEEEE. J was trimmed by 7 bases and V by 2 bases; bases with no gene match: 7. CDR3 region: CASSFPDRASEAFF. CDR3 coding DNA: TGTGCCAGCAGCTTTCCGGACAGGGCGAGTGAAGCTTTCTTT.

This sequence joins TRBV29-1 and TRBJ1-2, with TRBD1 identical over 11 bases. V dropped 4 bases and J dropped 4; count of bases not matched to a gene: 2. Germline loops: CDR1 SQVTM, CDR2 ANQGSEA. CDR3 length equals 13 residues. CDR3 nucleotides: TGCAGCGTTGGGACAGGGGGCAGCTATGGCTACACCTTC. Translation: CSVGTGGSYGYTF.

The V and J genes are TRBV29-1 and TRBJ1-5, with TRBD1 matching over 8 bases. This CDR3 contains 12 residues. V lost 6 bases, J lost 9 bases, and 7 bases stayed unmatched. The germline gives CDR1 SQVTM, CDR2 ANQGSEA. The CDR3 protein is CSVGGQGRPQHF. The CDR3 DNA is TGCAGCGTAGGCGGACAGGGTAGGCCCCAGCATTTT.

This clone was detected only once. The V and J genes are TRBV5-1 and TRBJ2-5; TRBD1 matches at 9 bases. The J call could be wrong; TRBJ2-7 is a better fit for the DNA end. The CDR3 loop spans 14 amino acids. The V gene's germline CDR1 is SGHRS and CDR2 YFSETQ. CDR3 coding DNA: TGCGCCAGCAGCTTGACAGGGGGCGAAAACGAGCAGTACTTC. Its translation: CASSLTGGENEQYF.

This clone was seen once. The chain uses TRBV19 and TRBJ1-2, with 9 nucleotides matching TRBD1. J gave up 6 bases and V 4 bases, and 3 bases lay outside the gene matches. The CDR3 extends over 13 amino acids. Germline V gene sequence: CDR1 LNHDA, CDR2 SQIVND (reference sequence). CDR3 sequence reads: CASSTDRGDGYTF. CDR3 in DNA: TGTGCCAGTAGTACTGACAGGGGGGATGGCTACACCTTC.

The chain recombines TRBV11-2 with TRBJ2-7, with D possibly matching TRBD2 (6 bases). Germline V CDR1 and CDR2: SGHAT, FQNNGV. The CDR3 is 11 amino acids. The CDR3 protein is CASSPGGTPSV. The CDR3 nucleotides are TGTGCCAGCAGCCCGGGCGGGACCCCGTCCGTC.

This clone was counted between two and nine times. V is TRBV5-4 and J is TRBJ2-7; 8 bases agree with TRBD2. Per germline, CDR1 SGHNT and CDR2 YYREEE (reference sequence). V lost 0 bases to trimming and J lost 4 bases; unmatched junction nucleotides: 6. This CDR3 comprises 15 residues. The CDR3 DNA sequence: TGTGCCAGCAGCTTGGATAGCGGGATTCTGTACGAGCAGTACGTC. It translates to CASSLDSGILYEQYV.

The chain combines TRBV9 with TRBJ2-5; 13 bases fit TRBD2. Trimming removed 0 bases from V and 5 bases from J; junction bases left unmatched: 7. The CDR3 is made up of 17 amino acids. Germline V gene data show CDR1 as SGDLS and CDR2 as YYNGEE. CDR3 sequence (DNA): TGTGCCAGCAGCGTAGGGACTAGCGGGGGCCATCAGGAGACCCAGTACTTC. As protein: CASSVGTSGGHQETQYF. Based on the CDR3 plus reference TRBV9 and TRBJ2-5, the full variable domain is DSGVTQTPKHLITATGQRVTLRCSPRSGDLSVYWYQQSLDQGLQFLIQYYNGEERAKGNILERFSAQQFPDLHSELNLSSLELGDSALYFCASSVGTSGGHQETQYFGPGTRLLVL.

This chain connects TRBV27 to TRBJ2-7; D gene unclear. V lost 3 bases and J 3 bases, leaving 12 bases between the germline ends. From germline, CDR1 is MNHEY and CDR2 SMNVEV (reference sequence). The CDR3 contains 14 residues. The CDR3 reads CASSLQYQVYEQYV. The CDR3 DNA sequence: TGTGCCAGCAGTTTGCAATACCAGGTCTACGAGCAGTACGTC.

This sequence joins TRBV12-5 and TRBJ2-1; 14 positions agree with TRBD2. This CDR3 is built from 19 residues. V was pared by 2 bases and J by 0 bases, with 6 bases of the junction left unmatched. Germline lookup yields CDR1 LGHNT and CDR2 FRNRAP. The CDR3 loop reads CASGLSGLAGGFSYNEQFF. CDR3 DNA sequence: TGTGCTAGTGGTTTGTCCGGACTAGCGGGAGGTTTCTCCTACAATGAGCAGTTCTTC.

The chain uses TRBV5-6 and TRBJ1-5; 8 nucleotides align to TRBD1. CDR3 length: 18 amino acids. With 0 bases clipped from V and 3 bases from J, the junction kept 11 bases outside the gene matches. Germline CDR1 is SGHDT and CDR2 is YYEEEE. CDR3 in DNA: TGTGCCAGCAGCTTGGAGGCAGGGGGCGCGGGGTTCAATCAGCCCCAGCATTTT. Protein sequence: CASSLEAGGAGFNQPQHF.

The V and J genes are TRBV9 and TRBJ1-6, with no clear D. The CDR3 consists of 16 residues. CDR1 SGDLS and CDR2 YYNGEE come from the germline V gene. Trimming shortened V by 3 bases and J by 7 bases, and 17 bases separated the two germline ends. CDR3 nucleotide sequence: TGTGCCAGCAGCGCCTTCCTAGACGGACTAAATTCACCCCTCCACTTT. The encoded protein is CASSAFLDGLNSPLHF.

The CDR3 coding sequence is TGCGCCAGCAGCAGGGACAGGGGAGTTCAGCCCCAGCATTTT. Its protein is CASSRDRGVQPQHF. This chain uses TRBV5-1 with TRBJ1-5, with 10 bases aligning to TRBD1. The length of the CDR3 is 14 residues. Germline CDR1 is SGHRS and CDR2 is YFSETQ. The ends lost 4 bases at V and 6 bases at J; junction bases unmatched: 4. The full variable domain, in which reference TRBV5-1 and TRBJ1-5 provide the parts outside the CDR3, is KAGVTQTPRYLIKTRGQQVTLSCSPISGHRSVSWYQQTPGQGLQFLFEYFSETQRNKGNFPGRFSGRQFSNSRSEMNVSTLELGDSALYLCASSRDRGVQPQHFGDGTRLSIL.

J is TRBJ2-3 and V is TRBV29-1, with 9 bases matching TRBD2. Germline V gene data show CDR1 as SQVTM and CDR2 as ANQGSEA. Trimming removed 3 bases from V and 6 bases from J; junction bases left unmatched: 7. This CDR3 has 14 amino acids. The CDR3 reads CSVDSAGGRDTQYF. CDR3 DNA: TGCAGCGTTGATTCAGCGGGAGGCCGTGATACGCAGTATTTT.

In its sample, this clone was seen once. V and J are TRBV5-4 and TRBJ2-1; 7 positions agree with TRBD2. The germline CDR1 and CDR2 sequences are SGHNT and YYREEE (reference sequence). Trimming removed 0 bases from V and 1 base from J; junction bases left unmatched: 10. The CDR3 is 18 residues long. As DNA, the CDR3 is TGTGCCAGCAGCTTGGCCGGCGGGATGGGAGGGTCCTACAATGAGCAGTTCTTC. Translating it yields CASSLAGGMGGSYNEQFF.

The rearrangement uses TRBV29-1 and TRBJ1-3; TRBD1 agrees at 8 bases. The V segment lost 4 bases and the J segment 0 bases; nucleotides outside the gene matches: 11. The CDR3 runs 17 residues. CDR1 and CDR2 (germline): SQVTM, ANQGSEA. The CDR3: CSVVMGTGHFSGNTIYF. The CDR3 nucleotides are TGCAGCGTTGTAATGGGGACAGGACACTTCTCTGGAAACACCATATATTTT.

This chain connects TRBV2 to TRBJ1-2, with unresolved D. Germline values: CDR1 SNHLY, CDR2 FYNNEI. This CDR3 is 16 amino acids long. Trimming took 0 bases from V and 3 from J, leaving 14 bases between them. The CDR3 sequence is CASSEAREGGDYGYTF. CDR3 coding DNA: TGTGCCAGCAGTGAAGCGCGAGAGGGAGGAGACTATGGCTACACCTTC.